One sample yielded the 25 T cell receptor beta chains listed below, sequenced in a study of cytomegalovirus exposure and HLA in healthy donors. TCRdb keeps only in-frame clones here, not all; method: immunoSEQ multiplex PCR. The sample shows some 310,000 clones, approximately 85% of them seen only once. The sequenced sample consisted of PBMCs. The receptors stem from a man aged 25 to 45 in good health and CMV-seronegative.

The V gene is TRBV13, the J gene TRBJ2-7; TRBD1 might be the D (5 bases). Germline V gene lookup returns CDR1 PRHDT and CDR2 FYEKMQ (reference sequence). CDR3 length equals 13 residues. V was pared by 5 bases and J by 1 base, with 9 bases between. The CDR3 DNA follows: TGTGCCAGCAGCCCAGGGTTTTCCTACGAGCAGTACTTC. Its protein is CASSPGFSYEQYF. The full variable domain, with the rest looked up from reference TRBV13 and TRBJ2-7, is AAGVIQSPRHLIKEKRETATLKCYPIPRHDTVYWYQQGPGQDPQFLISFYEKMQSDKGSIPDRFSAQQFSDYHSELNMSSLELGDSALYFCASSPGFSYEQYFGPGTRLTVT.

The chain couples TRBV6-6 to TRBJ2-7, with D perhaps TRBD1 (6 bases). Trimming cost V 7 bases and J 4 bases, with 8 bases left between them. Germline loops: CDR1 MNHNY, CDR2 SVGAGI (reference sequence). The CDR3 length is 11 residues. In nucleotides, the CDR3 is TGTGCCAGCACCGGACAGTACGAGCAGTACTTC. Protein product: CASTGQYEQYF.

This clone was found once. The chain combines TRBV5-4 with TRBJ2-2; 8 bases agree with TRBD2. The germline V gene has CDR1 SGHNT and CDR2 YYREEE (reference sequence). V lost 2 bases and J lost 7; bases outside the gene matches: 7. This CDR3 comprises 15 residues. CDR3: CASSFIAGGNGELFF. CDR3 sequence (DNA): TGTGCCAGCAGCTTCATTGCGGGGGGTAACGGGGAGCTGTTTTTT.

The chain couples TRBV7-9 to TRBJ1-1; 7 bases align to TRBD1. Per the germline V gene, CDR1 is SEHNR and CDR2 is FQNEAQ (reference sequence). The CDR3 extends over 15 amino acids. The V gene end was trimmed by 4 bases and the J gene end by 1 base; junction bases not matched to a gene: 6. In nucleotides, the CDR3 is TGTGCCAGCAGCTACAGGGGAGGCGGGAACACTGAAGCTTTCTTT. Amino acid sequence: CASSYRGGGNTEAFF.

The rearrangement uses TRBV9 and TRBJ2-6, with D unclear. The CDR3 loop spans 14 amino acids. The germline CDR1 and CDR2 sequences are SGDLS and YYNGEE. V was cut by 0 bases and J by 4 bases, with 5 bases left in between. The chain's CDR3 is CASSVDTGANVLTF. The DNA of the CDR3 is TGTGCCAGCAGCGTAGACACCGGGGCCAACGTCCTGACTTTC.

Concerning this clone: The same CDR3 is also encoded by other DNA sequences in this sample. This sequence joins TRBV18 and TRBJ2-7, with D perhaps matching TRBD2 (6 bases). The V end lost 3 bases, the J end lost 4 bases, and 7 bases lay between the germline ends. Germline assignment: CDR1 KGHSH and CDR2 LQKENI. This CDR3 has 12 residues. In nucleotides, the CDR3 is TGTGCCAGCTCACCGGGGGGATACGAGCAGTACTTC. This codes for CASSPGGYEQYF. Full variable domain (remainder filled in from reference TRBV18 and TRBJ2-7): NAGVMQNPRHLVRRRGQEARLRCSPMKGHSHVYWYRQLPEEGLKFMVYLQKENIIDESGMPKERFSAEFPKEGPSILRIQQVVRGDSAAYFCASSPGGYEQYFGPGTRLTVT.

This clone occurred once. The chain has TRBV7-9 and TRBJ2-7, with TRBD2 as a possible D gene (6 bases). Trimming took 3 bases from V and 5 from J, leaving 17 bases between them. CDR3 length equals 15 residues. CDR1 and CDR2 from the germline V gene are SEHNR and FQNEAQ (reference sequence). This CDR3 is CASSLVQGGHHEQYF. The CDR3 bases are TGTGCCAGCAGCTTGGTCCAGGGAGGACACCACGAGCAGTACTTC. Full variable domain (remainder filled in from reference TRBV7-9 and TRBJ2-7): DTGVSQNPRHKITKRGQNVTFRCDPISEHNRLYWYRQTLGQGPEFLTYFQNEAQLEKSRLLSDRFSAERPKGSFSTLEIQRTEQGDSAMYLCASSLVQGGHHEQYFGPGTRLTVT.

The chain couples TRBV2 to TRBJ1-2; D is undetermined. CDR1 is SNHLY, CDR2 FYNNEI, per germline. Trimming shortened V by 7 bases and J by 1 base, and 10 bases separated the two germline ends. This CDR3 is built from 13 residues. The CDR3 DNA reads TGTGCCAGCACTTATCTCAGTAACTATGGCTACACCTTC. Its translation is CASTYLSNYGYTF.

CDR3 in DNA: TGTGCCAGCAGTTCGGACAGTTACGAGCAGTACTTC. Amino acids: CASSSDSYEQYF. The rearrangement uses TRBV2 and TRBJ2-7; D possibly corresponds to TRBD1 (6 bases). The CDR3 runs 12 residues. Looked up from germline, CDR1 is SNHLY and CDR2 is FYNNEI. V lost 5 bases and J lost 4, with 9 bases in between.

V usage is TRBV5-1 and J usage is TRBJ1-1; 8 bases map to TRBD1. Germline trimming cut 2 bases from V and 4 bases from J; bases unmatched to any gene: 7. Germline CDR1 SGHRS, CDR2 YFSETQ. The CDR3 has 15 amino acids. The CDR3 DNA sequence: TGCGCCAGCAGCTTACGACAGGGGCCCGTCACTGAAGCTTTCTTT. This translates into CASSLRQGPVTEAFF.

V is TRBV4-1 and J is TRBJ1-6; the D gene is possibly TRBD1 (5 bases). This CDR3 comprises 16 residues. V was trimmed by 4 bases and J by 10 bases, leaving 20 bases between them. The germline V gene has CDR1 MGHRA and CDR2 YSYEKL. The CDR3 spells CASSPQEKQSSSPLHF. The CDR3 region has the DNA TGCGCCAGCAGCCCACAGGAGAAACAGAGTAGCTCACCCCTCCACTTT.

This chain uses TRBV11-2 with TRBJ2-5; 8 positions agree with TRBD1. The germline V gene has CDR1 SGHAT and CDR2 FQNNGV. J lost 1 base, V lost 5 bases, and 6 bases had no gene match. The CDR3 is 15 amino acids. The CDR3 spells CASSPTGQAQETQYF. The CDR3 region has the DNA TGTGCCAGCAGCCCAACGGGACAGGCCCAAGAGACCCAGTACTTC.

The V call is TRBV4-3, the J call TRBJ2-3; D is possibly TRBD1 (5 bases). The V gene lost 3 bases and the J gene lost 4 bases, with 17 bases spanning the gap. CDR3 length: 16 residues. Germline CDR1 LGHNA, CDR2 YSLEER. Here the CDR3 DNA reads TGCGCCAGCAGCCACCTAGGGGCGGTTCAGGCAGATACGCAGTATTTT. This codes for CASSHLGAVQADTQYF.

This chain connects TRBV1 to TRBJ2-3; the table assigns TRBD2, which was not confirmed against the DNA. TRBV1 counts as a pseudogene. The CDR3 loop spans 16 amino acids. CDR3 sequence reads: CTSSPLPSGGADTQYF. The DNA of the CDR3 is TGCACCAGCAGCCCCTTACCTAGCGGGGGGGCAGATACGCAGTATTTT.

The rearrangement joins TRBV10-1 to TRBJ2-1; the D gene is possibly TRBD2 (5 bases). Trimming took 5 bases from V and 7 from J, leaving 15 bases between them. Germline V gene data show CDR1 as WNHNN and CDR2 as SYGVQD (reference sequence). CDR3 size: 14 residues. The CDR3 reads CASSRSGNWNEQFF. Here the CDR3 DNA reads TGCGCCAGCAGTCGGTCGGGGAATTGGAATGAGCAGTTCTTC.

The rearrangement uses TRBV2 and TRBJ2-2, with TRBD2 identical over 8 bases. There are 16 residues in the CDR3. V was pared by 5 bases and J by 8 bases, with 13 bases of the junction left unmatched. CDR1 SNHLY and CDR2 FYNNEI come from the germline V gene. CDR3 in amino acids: CASSRLAPMVGGELFF. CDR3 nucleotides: TGTGCCAGCAGTCGACTAGCGCCCATGGTAGGGGGGGAGCTGTTTTTT.

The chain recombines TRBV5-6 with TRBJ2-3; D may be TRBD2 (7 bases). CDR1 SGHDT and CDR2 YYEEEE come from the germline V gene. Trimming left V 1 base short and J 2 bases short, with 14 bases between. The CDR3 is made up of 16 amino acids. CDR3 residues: CASSLWGGPITDTQYF. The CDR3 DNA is TGTGCCAGCAGCTTGTGGGGGGGCCCGATCACAGATACGCAGTATTTT.

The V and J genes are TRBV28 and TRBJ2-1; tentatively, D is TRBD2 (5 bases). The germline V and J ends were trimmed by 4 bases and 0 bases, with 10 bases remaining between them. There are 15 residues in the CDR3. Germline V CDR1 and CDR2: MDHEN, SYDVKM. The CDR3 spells CASSSGGPSYNEQFF. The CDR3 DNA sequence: TGTGCCAGCAGTTCAGGAGGACCCTCCTACAATGAGCAGTTCTTC.

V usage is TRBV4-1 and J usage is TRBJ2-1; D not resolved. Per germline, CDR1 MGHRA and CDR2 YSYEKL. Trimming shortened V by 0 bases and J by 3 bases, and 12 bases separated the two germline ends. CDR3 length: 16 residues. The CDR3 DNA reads TGCGCCAGCAGCCAAGATTCCGGGTTTGGCTACAATGAGCAGTTCTTC. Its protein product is CASSQDSGFGYNEQFF.

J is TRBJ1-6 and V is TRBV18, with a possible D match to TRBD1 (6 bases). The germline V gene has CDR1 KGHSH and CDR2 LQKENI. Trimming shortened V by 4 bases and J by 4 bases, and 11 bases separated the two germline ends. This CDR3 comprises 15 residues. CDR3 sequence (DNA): TGTGCCAGCTCACGAAACAGGGAGTATAATTCACCCCTCCACTTT. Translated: CASSRNREYNSPLHF.

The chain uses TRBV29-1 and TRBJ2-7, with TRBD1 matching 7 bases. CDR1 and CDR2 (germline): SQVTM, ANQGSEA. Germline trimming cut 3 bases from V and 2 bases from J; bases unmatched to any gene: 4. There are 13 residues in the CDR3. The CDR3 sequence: CSVETGIAYEQYF. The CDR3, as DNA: TGCAGCGTTGAGACAGGGATTGCCTACGAGCAGTACTTC.

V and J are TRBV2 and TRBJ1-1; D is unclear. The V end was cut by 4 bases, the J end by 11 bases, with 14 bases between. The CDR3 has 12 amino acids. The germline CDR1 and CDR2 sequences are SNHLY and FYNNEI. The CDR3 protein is CASSGQTRRAFF. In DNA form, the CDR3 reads TGTGCCAGCAGTGGGCAGACGAGGAGGGCTTTCTTT.

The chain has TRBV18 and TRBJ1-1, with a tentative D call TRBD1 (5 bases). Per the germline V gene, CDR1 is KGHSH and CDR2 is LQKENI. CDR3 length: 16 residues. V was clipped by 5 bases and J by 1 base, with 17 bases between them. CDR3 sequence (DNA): TGTGCCAGCTCAAGGAATAAAGGGACTGCGAACACTGAAGCTTTCTTT. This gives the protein CASSRNKGTANTEAFF.

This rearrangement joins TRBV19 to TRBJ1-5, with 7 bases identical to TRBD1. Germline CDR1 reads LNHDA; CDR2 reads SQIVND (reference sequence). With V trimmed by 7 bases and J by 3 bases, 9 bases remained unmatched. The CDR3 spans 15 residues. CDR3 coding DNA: TGTGCCAGTAATTTCCGGGACAGTCTCAATCAGCCCCAGCATTTT. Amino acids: CASNFRDSLNQPQHF.

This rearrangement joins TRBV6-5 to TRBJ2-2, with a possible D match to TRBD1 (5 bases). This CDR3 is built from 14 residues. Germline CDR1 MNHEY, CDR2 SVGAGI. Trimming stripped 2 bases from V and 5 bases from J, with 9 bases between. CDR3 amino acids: CASSYARGTGELFF. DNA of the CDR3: TGTGCCAGCAGTTACGCTAGGGGAACCGGGGAGCTGTTTTTT.